This T cell receptor beta chain was recovered during a study of T-cell reconstitution after alpha-beta-depleted transplantation in children. Unique molecular identifiers were incorporated during preparation of the TCRbeta library. TCRdb re-called the PCR reads with MiXCR, one entry per CDR3 protein. The top ten clones hold 27% of a sample with fewer than 500,000 distinct CDR3 sequences, 43% of them seen once. The germline V gene encodes CDR1 MNHNS and CDR2 SASEGT. CDR3 length: 15 residues. V was pared by 1 base and J by 3 bases, with 4 bases of the junction left unmatched. This clonotype was counted between two and nine times. What it binds is not known. Study-wide findings and caveats: T-cell counts and diversity were attributed mostly to newly produced T cells one year after transplant. Surviving recipient T cells and thymic progenitors accounted for the high day-60 TCRbeta diversity observed in some patients.

The source material was PBMCs, sampled before TCRalphabeta/CD19-depleted stem cell transplant. This chain uses TRBV6-1 with TRBJ2-7, with 9 bases matching TRBD2. The sequence was collected from a girl aged 2 to 9 with aplastic anemia, due to receive a stem cell transplant. The CDR3, as DNA: TGTGCCAGCAGTGAAGTAGCGGGAGCGATCTACGAGCAGTACTTC. Its protein is CASSEVAGAIYEQYF.